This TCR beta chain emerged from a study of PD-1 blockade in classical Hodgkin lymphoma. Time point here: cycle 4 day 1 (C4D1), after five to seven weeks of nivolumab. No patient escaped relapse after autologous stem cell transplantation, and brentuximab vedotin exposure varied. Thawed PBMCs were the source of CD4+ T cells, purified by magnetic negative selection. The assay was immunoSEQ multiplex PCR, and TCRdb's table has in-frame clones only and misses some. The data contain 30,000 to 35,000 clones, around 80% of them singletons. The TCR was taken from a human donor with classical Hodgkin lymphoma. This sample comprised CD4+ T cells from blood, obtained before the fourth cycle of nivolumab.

CDR3 nucleotides: TGTGCCAGCTCCCGACAGGGGGCGCATCAGCCCCAGCATTTT. It is translated as CASSRQGAHQPQHF. The rearrangement uses TRBV18 and TRBJ1-5; TRBD1 matches 10 bases. The CDR3 totals 14 residues. V gave up 6 bases and J gave up 5 bases; unmatched junction bases: 4. The germline CDR1 and CDR2 sequences are KGHSH and LQKENI.